One and the same sample provided the 23 T cell receptor beta chains below, sequenced in a study of T cells in Graves' hyperthyroidism and ophthalmopathy. Amplified TCR beta CDR3 regions derived from RNA transcripts. Carried out on the TCR CDR3, a first-round RT-PCR used the HTBI primer set. MiXCR was run by TCRdb on the multiplex PCR reads, yielding one entry per CDR3 protein. The table lists about 350,000 distinct CDR3 sequences, approximately 14% of them singletons. Sequences were obtained from blood. These receptors originate from a woman aged 55-75 years with Graves' ophthalmopathy.

This clonotype was found a few times. The rearrangement joins TRBV4-2 to TRBJ2-7, with 13 bases aligning to TRBD2. V shed 1 base, J shed 4 bases, and the junction held 4 bases outside the gene matches. The CDR3 extends over 16 amino acids. Per the germline V gene, CDR1 is LGHNA and CDR2 is YNFKEQ. The CDR3 region is CASSQGLAGGWYEQYF. For the CDR3, the DNA is TGTGCCAGCAGCCAAGGACTAGCGGGAGGTTGGTACGAGCAGTACTTC.

This clonotype was recorded a few times. CDR3 sequence (DNA): TGTGCCAGCAGCCAAGAGGCCGGGAGAAGTGAGCAGTTCTTC. Its translation: CASSQEAGRSEQFF. V usage is TRBV4-2 and J usage is TRBJ2-1; the D gene is possibly TRBD2 (6 bases). CDR1 and CDR2 from the germline V gene are LGHNA and YNFKEQ. The CDR3 totals 14 residues. V was cut by 0 bases and J by 9 bases, with 12 bases left in between.

The sample holds many counts of this clonotype. The CDR3, as DNA: TGTGCCAGCAGTCTTGGACTAGTCAATGAGCAGTTCTTC. Protein product: CASSLGLVNEQFF. V is TRBV12-3 or TRBV12-4 and J is TRBJ2-1, with TRBD2 identical over 7 bases. The CDR3 runs 13 residues. J gave up 6 bases and V 5 bases, and 4 bases lay outside the gene matches.

This clonotype was counted many times. The CDR3 DNA is TGTGCCACCAGCAGAGATAGACAGAACACTGAAGCTTTCTTT. Its protein product is CATSRDRQNTEAFF. The chain has TRBV15 and TRBJ1-1; no reliable D call. The CDR3 loop spans 14 amino acids. CDR1 and CDR2 (germline): LNHNV, YYDKDF (reference sequence). V was cut by 0 bases and J by 1 base, with 6 bases left in between.

This clonotype was observed once. A much larger clone lies one base from this, so it may be a read error. J is TRBJ1-1 and V is TRBV7-3; D uncertain. Per the germline V gene, CDR1 is SGHTA and CDR2 is FQGTGA. This CDR3 is 14 amino acids long. Trimming cost V 6 bases and J 2 bases, with 13 bases left between them. The CDR3 loop reads CASSPWRANTEAFF. CDR3 coding DNA: TGTGCCAGCAGTCCCTGGAGGGCTAACACTGAAGCTTTCTTT.

There are many counts of this clonotype. The chain joins TRBV7-9 to TRBJ2-3; tentatively, D is TRBD2 (6 bases). CDR3 length: 16 amino acids. Germline V gene data show CDR1 as SEHNR and CDR2 as FQNEAQ (reference sequence). Trimming took off 5 bases at V and 2 bases at J, with 17 bases between the two ends. The CDR3 sequence is CASSRDFVGLTDTQYF. As DNA, the CDR3 is TGTGCCAGCAGCCGGGACTTCGTGGGGCTCACAGATACGCAGTATTTT.

The chain couples TRBV24-1 to TRBJ2-7; the match to TRBD2 covers 7 bases. With 9 bases clipped from V and 2 bases from J, the junction kept 9 bases outside the gene matches. The length of the CDR3 is 14 residues. Germline V lookup: CDR1 KGHDR, CDR2 SFDVKD. CDR3 amino acids: CATAPGTKPYEQYF. The CDR3 DNA follows: TGTGCCACCGCCCCCGGGACTAAGCCCTACGAGCAGTACTTC.

This clonotype was seen many times. The rearrangement links TRBV28 to TRBJ1-6; 7 bases fit TRBD1. Losses at the gene ends were 1 base for V and 6 bases for J; bases not matched to a gene: 3. Germline V gives CDR1 MDHEN, CDR2 SYDVKM. The CDR3 contains 15 residues. CDR3 in DNA: TGTGCCAGCAGTTTATATGGACAGGTTAATTCACCCCTCCACTTT. Its protein is CASSLYGQVNSPLHF.

This clonotype has only a few counts. J is TRBJ2-4 and V is TRBV7-3; D possibly corresponds to TRBD2 (6 bases). Per the germline V gene, CDR1 is SGHTA and CDR2 is FQGTGA. CDR3 length: 13 residues. Trimming removed 2 bases from V and 8 bases from J, with 10 bases in between. The chain's CDR3 is CASSLAGWDIQYF. CDR3 sequence (DNA): TGTGCCAGCAGCTTAGCGGGATGGGACATTCAGTACTTC.

This clonotype was observed at least ten times. The rearrangement joins TRBV7-3 to TRBJ2-5, with TRBD2 matching over 11 bases. Germline CDR1 and CDR2: SGHTA and FQGTGA. The CDR3 covers 16 residues. V shed 4 bases and J 1 base; nucleotides not matched to a gene: 5. The CDR3 DNA sequence: TGTGCCAGCAGCTGGGGACTAGCGGAGAGCCAAGAGACCCAGTACTTC. Translation: CASSWGLAESQETQYF.

V is TRBV27 and J is TRBJ2-2; D is unclear. The germline V gene encodes CDR1 MNHEY and CDR2 SMNVEV (reference sequence). This CDR3 has 16 residues. Trimming stripped 0 bases from V and 1 base from J, with 9 bases between. The CDR3 region is CASSLSSAENTGELFF. The CDR3 DNA reads TGTGCCAGCAGTTTATCCTCGGCAGAGAACACCGGGGAGCTGTTTTTT.

This clonotype was recorded many times. The chain recombines TRBV7-8 with TRBJ2-1, with 9 bases identical to TRBD2. The CDR3 consists of 17 residues. Germline V lookup: CDR1 SGHVS, CDR2 FQNEAQ. The trim removed 2 bases at V and 9 bases at J, leaving 14 bases unmatched. The CDR3 loop reads CASSLRAAASGIVEQFF. Written as DNA, the CDR3 is TGTGCCAGCAGCTTAAGGGCGGCGGCTAGCGGGATTGTTGAGCAGTTCTTC.

This chain connects TRBV5-1 to TRBJ2-5, with D possibly being TRBD1 (6 bases). CDR3 size: 17 residues. Germline-derived CDR1 and CDR2 are SGHRS and YFSETQ. The V end lost 5 bases, the J end lost 0 bases, and 20 bases lay between the germline ends. The CDR3 coding sequence is TGCGCCAGCAGAGCAGATACAGGGTTGGGGTACCAAGAGACCCAGTACTTC. Encoded protein: CASRADTGLGYQETQYF.

This clonotype was detected many times. This chain connects TRBV3-1 to TRBJ2-3; 9 bases line up with TRBD1. The CDR3 length is 17 residues. CDR1 and CDR2 (germline): LGHDT, YNNKEL (reference sequence). J gave up 2 bases and V 5 bases, and 11 bases lay outside the gene matches. CDR3 nucleotide sequence: TGTGCCAGCAGCTCCCAGGCGGGGACAGGGTACACAGATACGCAGTATTTT. It encodes CASSSQAGTGYTDTQYF.

In the case of this clonotype: A read error is possible here, since a much larger clone lies one base away. V is TRBV7-9 and J is TRBJ2-7; D not certain. CDR1 is SEHNR and CDR2 is FQNEAQ in the germline V gene (reference sequence). Trimming cost V 6 bases and J 3 bases, with 12 bases left between them. CDR3 size: 13 residues. The CDR3 nucleotides are TGTGCCAGCAGGCCGGGCGAAGTCTACGAGCAGTACTTC. Its protein product is CASRPGEVYEQYF.

This clonotype was detected many times. V usage is TRBV6-1 and J usage is TRBJ2-7, with 9 bases identical to TRBD1. The length of the CDR3 is 17 residues. The V and J ends lost 5 bases and 0 bases, in that order; junction bases with no gene match: 11. CDR1 and CDR2 (germline): MNHNS, SASEGT. CDR3 in amino acids: CASSFHLTGGVSYEQYF. The CDR3 nucleotides read TGTGCCAGCAGTTTCCATCTAACAGGGGGCGTCTCCTACGAGCAGTACTTC.

This clonotype was observed at least ten times. The V and J genes are TRBV18 and TRBJ2-3, with D possibly being TRBD1 (6 bases). V was cut by 3 bases and J by 2 bases, with 12 bases left in between. In germline, CDR1 is KGHSH, CDR2 LQKENI. This CDR3 has 15 residues. CDR3 region: CASSPAQGTTDTQYF. CDR3 bases: TGTGCCAGCTCACCGGCTCAGGGGACCACAGATACGCAGTATTTT.

About this clonotype: At one end, the junction sequence differs from germline, possibly due to a read error. CDR3 amino acids: CASSPRVVRDGEQCF. The CDR3 DNA follows: TGTGCCAGCAGCCCCCGTGTTGTGCGGGATGGCGAGCAGTGCTTC. The V gene is TRBV5-5, the J gene TRBJ2-7; D may be TRBD2 (6 bases). There are 15 residues in the CDR3. Germline values: CDR1 SGHKS, CDR2 YYEKEE (reference sequence).

This clonotype has ten or more counts. The V and J genes are TRBV7-2 and TRBJ2-1; D is undetermined. Trimming shortened V by 1 base and J by 3 bases, and 13 bases separated the two germline ends. Germline CDR1 and CDR2: SGHTA and FQGNSA. This CDR3 region has 16 residues. Here the CDR3 reads CASSLDGVPRYNEQFF. As DNA, the CDR3 is TGTGCCAGCAGCTTAGATGGGGTCCCCCGCTACAATGAGCAGTTCTTC.

Many counts were recorded for this clonotype. V is TRBV20-1 and J is TRBJ2-1, with 10 positions matching TRBD2. The V gene's germline CDR1 is DFQATT and CDR2 SNEGSKA (reference sequence). Losses at the gene ends were 2 bases for V and 3 bases for J; bases not matched to a gene: 13. The CDR3 covers 18 residues. This CDR3 is CSARSRQGRTSGYNEQFF. CDR3 bases: TGCAGTGCTAGATCCCGACAGGGGCGGACTAGCGGCTACAATGAGCAGTTCTTC.

This clonotype was detected ten times or more. This chain links TRBV7-9 with TRBJ2-7; 10 bases are shared with TRBD1. With 4 bases clipped from V and 3 bases from J, the junction kept 3 bases outside the gene matches. This CDR3 is 14 amino acids long. Germline V lookup: CDR1 SEHNR, CDR2 FQNEAQ (reference sequence). The CDR3 DNA is TGTGCCAGCAGCTCACGGGACAGGGGCTACGAGCAGTACTTC. This codes for CASSSRDRGYEQYF.

The V call is TRBV12-3 or TRBV12-4, the J call TRBJ2-2, with TRBD2 as a possible D gene (6 bases). V was cut by 5 bases and J by 4 bases, with 11 bases left in between. The CDR3 length is 14 residues. The CDR3 region has the DNA TGTGCCAGCAGTGGAAGGACTATCACCGGGGAGCTGTTTTTT. Translating gives CASSGRTITGELFF.

In its sample, this clonotype was seen many times. The rearrangement joins TRBV3-1 to TRBJ2-5; TRBD2 agrees at 12 bases. The CDR3 is 16 amino acids. Trimming at V came to 5 bases and at J to 1 base, leaving 5 bases not matched to a gene. The germline V gene has CDR1 LGHDT and CDR2 YNNKEL (reference sequence). The CDR3 sequence: CASSYGLAGSQETQYF. Written as DNA, the CDR3 is TGTGCCAGCAGCTACGGACTAGCGGGGTCCCAAGAGACCCAGTACTTC.